This T cell receptor (beta chain) was documented in a study of blood T cells in healthy people across ages. Study-wide findings and caveats: When set beside aged donors, long-lived donors presented more naive CD4+ cells and higher diversity. Getting older went along with TCR beta diversity per million T cells dropping roughly linearly. The unknown donor CMV status may have confounded expanded clonotype changes.

This clonotype has just a few counts. Its antigen is undetermined. Using a J-beta primer mix together with a sample-barcoded 5' primer, a second PCR was run for 7 to 11 cycles. Tags on each cDNA molecule came from a template-switch adaptor with 12 random nucleotides. TCRdb analysed the 5' RACE reads with MiXCR anew, one entry per CDR3 protein. The sample lists roughly 1.5 million distinct CDR3 sequences; about 42% were seen once. Trimming cost V 8 bases and J 5 bases; bases outside gene matches: 2. The CDR3 is made up of 13 amino acids. CDR1 and CDR2 (germline): MNHNS, SASEGT. Sequencing input: blood. This clonotype originated in a woman aged 18-29 years in good health. The V call is TRBV6-1, the J call TRBJ1-6; 8 bases agree with TRBD1. CDR3 DNA sequence: TGTGCCAGCCTGACAGGGGATAATTCACCCCTCCACTTT. The encoded protein is CASLTGDNSPLHF.